This entry lists 8 T cell receptor beta chains sequenced from one sample in a study of blood T cell repertoires in COVID-19. Here immunoSEQ multiplex PCR was the method, and the copy in TCRdb shows in-frame clones only, minus some. The sample consists of fewer than 400,000 clones, around 85% of them appearing once. The material sequenced was PBMCs or T cells enriched from blood (not recorded which). All receptors derive from a man aged 25 to 40 who had recovered from COVID-19.

J is TRBJ1-3 and V is TRBV27, with D maybe TRBD1 (6 bases). Germline-derived CDR1 and CDR2 are MNHEY and SMNVEV (reference sequence). Trimming left V 5 bases short and J 1 base short, with 15 bases between. The CDR3 contains 16 residues. CDR3 sequence reads: CASSTNQQGSGNTIYF. The CDR3 DNA is TGTGCCAGCAGTACTAATCAACAGGGATCTGGAAACACCATATATTTT.

The chain links TRBV21-1 to TRBJ1-5; the table's D call, TRBD1, has no DNA check behind it. TRBV21-1 is assigned pseudogene status. The CDR3 totals 14 residues. This CDR3 reads CASSKDMAPQPQHF. The CDR3 region has the DNA TGTGCCAGCAGCAAAGACATGGCTCCCCAGCCCCAGCATTTT.

The chain uses TRBV10-2 and TRBJ1-3; D not resolved. Germline CDR1 reads WSHSY; CDR2 reads SAAADI. The CDR3 is 16 amino acids. Trimming shortened V by 2 bases and J by 0 bases, and 11 bases separated the two germline ends. The CDR3 sequence: CASSEHRPSSGNTIYF. The CDR3 bases are TGCGCCAGCAGTGAGCACAGACCGAGCTCTGGAAACACCATATATTTT.

To note about this clone: The sample carries other DNA sequences with the same CDR3. V gene TRBV18 combines with J gene TRBJ2-5, with TRBD2 matching over 9 bases. Germline assignment: CDR1 KGHSH and CDR2 LQKENI. CDR3 length: 14 amino acids. V shed 3 bases and J 1 base; nucleotides not matched to a gene: 0. The CDR3 spells CASSPSGGQETQYF. The CDR3 coding sequence is TGTGCCAGCTCACCTAGCGGGGGCCAAGAGACCCAGTACTTC.

This chain links TRBV18 with TRBJ1-1; 7 positions agree with TRBD1. The CDR3 is 12 residues long. The germline gives CDR1 KGHSH, CDR2 LQKENI. V was pared by 2 bases and J by 8 bases, with 2 bases of the junction left unmatched. CDR3 region: CASSPGTEEAFF. In DNA, the CDR3 is TGTGCCAGCTCACCAGGGACAGAGGAAGCTTTCTTT.

V usage is TRBV5-5 and J usage is TRBJ2-2; 9 bases are shared with TRBD1. The germline gives CDR1 SGHKS, CDR2 YYEKEE (reference sequence). Unmatched junction bases numbered 13, after V lost 2 bases and J lost 5 bases. The CDR3 runs to 18 residues. CDR3 coding DNA: TGTGCCAGCAGCTTTACAGGGGGCATGGGGACGAGAACCGGGGAGCTGTTTTTT. It encodes CASSFTGGMGTRTGELFF.

The V call is TRBV4-2, the J call TRBJ2-4, with TRBD2 as a possible D gene (6 bases). This CDR3 is 19 amino acids long. CDR1 LGHNA and CDR2 YNFKEQ come from the germline V gene. Trimming shortened V by 4 bases and J by 0 bases, and 22 bases separated the two germline ends. The CDR3 region has the DNA TGTGCCAGCAGCCTAGATCTAAGTTCGGGACTCCTAGCCAAAAACATTCAGTACTTC. Translated: CASSLDLSSGLLAKNIQYF.

The V and J genes are TRBV7-9 and TRBJ2-3; tentatively, D is TRBD2 (6 bases). The V end was cut by 10 bases, the J end by 6 bases, with 20 bases between. Germline loops: CDR1 SEHNR, CDR2 FQNEAQ (reference sequence). This CDR3 region has 14 residues. The CDR3 is CATHPGSGEDTQYF. The CDR3 nucleotides are TGTGCCACACATCCCGGGTCGGGGGAGGATACGCAGTATTTT.